Listed below are T cell receptor beta chains from one sample, sequenced in a study of cytomegalovirus exposure and HLA in healthy donors. Using immunoSEQ multiplex PCR, the repertoire was profiled, and TCRdb retains in-frame clones only, with some absent. The repertoire holds about 120,000 clones, with nearly 65% as singletons. Sequenced input: PBMCs. These receptors originate from a man in his forties in good health and CMV-seropositive. CDR3s include the opening cysteine and the closing phenylalanine or tryptophan. D genes are given only for firm matches. Clone size is shown for a subset of rows, as once, few, many or a class of expanded clone.

>-|TRBV9|TRBJ2-3|-
TGTGCCAGCAGCGTAGGGCTCGATAGCACAGATACGCAGTATTTT
CASSVGLDSTDTQYF
>-|TRBV30|TRBJ2-3|few
TGTGCCTGGAGTGGGGGCTGGCCAGGCCGCACAGATACGCAGTATTTT
CAWSGGWPGRTDTQYF
>-|TRBV19|TRBJ1-5|-
TGTGCCAGTAGTGTGGACAGAAATAGCAATCAGCCCCAGCATTTT
CASSVDRNSNQPQHF
>-|TRBV30|TRBJ1-2|-
TGTGCCTGGAGCCTGAGACCCTACAGGTGGACCTATGGCTACACCTTC
CAWSLRPYRWTYGYTF
>-|TRBV6-6|TRBJ1-2|-
TGTGCCAGCACCGCCCTAGGGACAACCAGATCCTATGGCTACACCTTC
CASTALGTTRSYGYTF
>TRBD1|TRBV6-5|TRBJ2-2|-
TGTGCCAGCAGTTCAGGGGGAATCGGCGGGGAGCTGTTTTTT
CASSSGGIGGELFF
>-|TRBV5-6|TRBJ1-1|-
TGTGCCAGCAGCTTGAGGGGTCGACAGCTGAACACTGAAGCTTTCTTT
CASSLRGRQLNTEAFF
>TRBD1|TRBV7-2|TRBJ1-2|few
TGTGCCAGCAGCTCTCGGACAGGGAGCTACACCTTC
CASSSRTGSYTF
>-|TRBV30|TRBJ1-2|-
TGTGCCTGGCAGGAGTGGCAGGAGGGGTTCAACTATGGCTACACCTTC
CAWQEWQEGFNYGYTF
>TRBD1|TRBV4-2|TRBJ1-4|-
TGTGCCAGCAGCCAAGTCAGGGGGCTAGTTGAAAAACTGTTTTTT
CASSQVRGLVEKLFF
>TRBD1|TRBV5-1|TRBJ1-6|-
TGCGCCAGCAGGGGTGAGGACAGGGTGAATTCACCCCTCCACTTT
CASRGEDRVNSPLHF
>TRBD1|TRBV19|TRBJ1-6|-
TGTGCCAGCTCCGACAGGGGAGTATGGTCACCCCTCCACTTT
CASSDRGVWSPLHF
>TRBD1|TRBV9|TRBJ2-7|-
TGTGCCAGCAGCGGGGACAGGCTTGAAGACGAGCAGTACTTC
CASSGDRLEDEQYF
>-|TRBV6-1|TRBJ2-1|-
TGTGCCAGCAGCAGGGAATTGGACAATGAGCAGTTCTTC
CASSRELDNEQFF
>TRBD2|TRBV7-9|TRBJ2-7|-
TGTGCCAGCAGCTTAGGAGTGGGACTAGCGGGAAGGTCACCCTACGAGCAGTACTTC
CASSLGVGLAGRSPYEQYF
>-|TRBV11-2|TRBJ2-5|few
TGTGCCAGCAGCTTAGAGTGGCAGTTACAAGAGACCCAGTACTTC
CASSLEWQLQETQYF
>TRBD2|TRBV6-5|TRBJ2-5|few
TGTGCCAGCAGTTTACTGCGGACTAGAGGAGAGACCCAGTACTTC
CASSLLRTRGETQYF
>-|TRBV6-6|TRBJ1-2|-
TGTGCCAGCAGTTACGTTACAGGGCTCTATGGCTACACCTTC
CASSYVTGLYGYTF
>-|TRBV2|TRBJ2-5|-
TGTGCTAGCAGTGAACGGTCCGGCCAAGAGACCCAGTACTTC
CASSERSGQETQYF
>TRBD1|TRBV6-5|TRBJ2-1|-
TGTGCCAGCAGTTACGGGACAGGGACCTACAATGAGCAGTTCTTC
CASSYGTGTYNEQFF
>TRBD2|TRBV29-1|TRBJ2-7|-
TGCAGCGCCGGAACCGGGACTAGCGGATACGAGCAGTACTTC
CSAGTGTSGYEQYF
>TRBD1|TRBV19|TRBJ1-1|few
TGTGCCAGTAGTTTTACAGGGGAGGCTGAAGCTTTCTTT
CASSFTGEAEAFF
>-|TRBV7-9|TRBJ1-5|-
TGTGCCAGCAGCCTTGGGCAGGGAGGTCAGCCCCAGCATTTT
CASSLGQGGQPQHF
>TRBD2|TRBV7-8|TRBJ2-2|-
TGTGCCAGCAGCTCCGCGTGGCTAGCGGAGAACACCGGGGAGCTGTTTTTT
CASSSAWLAENTGELFF
>TRBD2|TRBV7-2|TRBJ2-1|once
TGTGCCAGCAGCCCTAGTATCCTGCGGGAGACTGTCGATGAGCAGTTCTTC
CASSPSILRETVDEQFF
>-|TRBV4-2|TRBJ1-1|-
TGTGCCAGCAGCCACCCGGCGGGGAACACTGAAGCTTTCTTT
CASSHPAGNTEAFF
>TRBD1|TRBV18|TRBJ1-1|-
TGTGCCAGCTCACAAATCCAGGGACAGGGAACAGGAGAACGATTT
CASSQIQGQGTGERF
>-|TRBV5-4|TRBJ1-1|-
TGTGCCAGCAACGCCGGGACAAAGCCGAACACTGAAGCTTTCTTT
CASNAGTKPNTEAFF
>-|TRBV6-5|TRBJ1-4|medium-sized
TGTGCCAGCAGCCCACAGGGAATCGGGGAAAAACTGTTTTTT
CASSPQGIGEKLFF
>-|TRBV12-5|TRBJ2-2|-
TGTGCTAGTGGCGACAGAGGCGGGGAGCTGTTTTTT
CASGDRGGELFF
>TRBD1|TRBV6-6|TRBJ2-7|-
TGTGCCAGCAGTTGGGACAGCTCGAGCTCCTACGAGCAGTACTTC
CASSWDSSSSYEQYF
>TRBD1|TRBV29-1|TRBJ1-3|-
TGCAGCGTTGAAGATTGGGGACAGTCTGGAAACACCATATATTTT
CSVEDWGQSGNTIYF
>TRBD1|TRBV30|TRBJ2-7|-
TGTGCCTCCGGGACAGGAGGTGGCGAGCAGTACTTC
CASGTGGGEQYF
>TRBD1|TRBV29-1|TRBJ2-3|few
TGCAGCGTTGAAAAAGCTGGGACAGGGTCAGATACGCAGTATTTT
CSVEKAGTGSDTQYF
>TRBD2|TRBV2|TRBJ2-2|few
TGTGCCAGCAGGATAACTAGCGAGGAGCTGTTTTTT
CASRITSEELFF
>TRBD2|TRBV28|TRBJ2-3|few
TGTGCCAGCAGTTCCTACTCAGCGGGATTCACAGATACGCAGTATTTT
CASSSYSAGFTDTQYF
>-|TRBV7-9|TRBJ2-5|-
TGTGCCAGCAGCTTAGCGGGGGGATCTTACGGGACCCAGTACTTC
CASSLAGGSYGTQYF
>TRBD1|TRBV5-1|TRBJ2-1|-
TGCGCCAGCAGCTTCCGGGACAGGGGCCGGGATGAGCAGTTCTTC
CASSFRDRGRDEQFF
>-|TRBV2|TRBJ2-4|-
TGTGCCAGCAGTGTAGGGGGACCGGGAAACATTCAGTACTTC
CASSVGGPGNIQYF
>TRBD2|TRBV27|TRBJ2-7|-
TGTGCCAGCAGTTCGCTAGCGGGAGGGCCATACGAGCAGTACTTC
CASSSLAGGPYEQYF
>TRBD2|TRBV5-4|TRBJ2-7|few
TGTGCCAGCAGCCCGCAAGGAACTAGCGGTTACGAGCAGTACTTC
CASSPQGTSGYEQYF
>TRBD2|TRBV6-1|TRBJ2-1|-
TGTGCCAGCAGAAGACTAGCGGGAGGGACGAATGAGCAGTTCTTC
CASRRLAGGTNEQFF
>TRBD2|TRBV2|TRBJ2-5|once
TGTGCCAGCAGTGAATGGCGGGGGACCCAAGAGACCCAGTACTTC
CASSEWRGTQETQYF
>TRBD1|TRBV7-2|TRBJ2-7|-
TGTGCCAGCAGCGCGTCCGGGACAGGGGGCTATGAGCAGTACTTC
CASSASGTGGYEQYF
>TRBD2|TRBV27|TRBJ2-5|-
TGTGCCAGCAGTTTCTCCGGGGCGGGGGGGCCCCAGGAGACCCAGTACTTC
CASSFSGAGGPQETQYF
>TRBD1|TRBV6-1|TRBJ1-1|-
TGTGCCAGCAGTTTCAGGGGGAGAGAGGAAGCTTTCTTT
CASSFRGREEAFF
>TRBD2|TRBV5-5|TRBJ2-6|-
TGTGCCAGCAGCGGTTTAGCGGGGGGCCACTTCTCTGGGGCCAACGTCCTGACTTTC
CASSGLAGGHFSGANVLTF
>TRBD1|TRBV27|TRBJ2-3|-
TGTGCCAGCAGTCTCAGAACAGGGGCCGCAGATACGCAGTATTTT
CASSLRTGAADTQYF
>-|TRBV7-3|TRBJ2-1|-
TGTGCCAGCAGCCGTGACTTCTCCTACAATGAGCAGTTCTTC
CASSRDFSYNEQFF
>TRBD1|TRBV7-9|TRBJ1-1|-
TGTGCCAGCAGCCCGTGGGACAGGAACACTGAAGCTTTCTTT
CASSPWDRNTEAFF
>TRBD2|TRBV7-9|TRBJ2-1|-
TGTGCCAGCAGCTTAGGGAGCGGGAGTCGTGGCAATGAGCAGTTCTTC
CASSLGSGSRGNEQFF
>-|TRBV19|TRBJ2-7|once
TGTGCCAGTAGTATAGCACCCGGACTCTACGAGCAGTACTTC
CASSIAPGLYEQYF
>-|TRBV11-3|TRBJ2-1|few
TGTGCCAGCAGCCCCTGGGGGGCGGGAGCAAATGAGCAGTTCTTC
CASSPWGAGANEQFF
>TRBD2|TRBV28|TRBJ2-1|once
TGTGCCAGCGCGGGAGCAGGAAGGAATGAGCAGTTCTTC
CASAGAGRNEQFF
>TRBD1|TRBV5-6|TRBJ1-2|-
TGTGCCAGCAGCATACGACAGGGTACGTACGGCTATGGCTACACCTTC
CASSIRQGTYGYGYTF
>TRBD2|TRBV7-2|TRBJ2-7|-
TGTGCCAGCAGCTGGACTAGCGGGAACGAGCAGTACTTC
CASSWTSGNEQYF
>TRBD1|TRBV2|TRBJ2-7|-
TGTGCCAGCAGTCCAGACAGGGTGTCCTCCTACGAGCAGTACTTC
CASSPDRVSSYEQYF